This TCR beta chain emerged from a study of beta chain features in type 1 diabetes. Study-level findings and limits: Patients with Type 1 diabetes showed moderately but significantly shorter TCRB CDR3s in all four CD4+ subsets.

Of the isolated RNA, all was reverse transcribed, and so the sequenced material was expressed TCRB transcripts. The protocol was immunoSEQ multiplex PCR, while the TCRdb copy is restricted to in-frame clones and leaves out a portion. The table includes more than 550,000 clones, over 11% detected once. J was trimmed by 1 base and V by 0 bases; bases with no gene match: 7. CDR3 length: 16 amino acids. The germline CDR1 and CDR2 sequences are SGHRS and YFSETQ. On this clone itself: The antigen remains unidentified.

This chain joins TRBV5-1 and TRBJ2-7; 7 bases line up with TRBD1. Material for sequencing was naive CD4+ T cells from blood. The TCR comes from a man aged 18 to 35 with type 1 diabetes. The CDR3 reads CASSLAETGFSYEQYF. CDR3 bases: TGCGCCAGCAGCTTGGCCGAGACAGGGTTTTCCTACGAGCAGTACTTC.